These T cell receptor beta chains were read from a single sample in a study of radiation and T cells in renal cell carcinoma. The protocol was immunoSEQ multiplex PCR, while the TCRdb copy is restricted to in-frame clones and leaves out a portion. The sample carries some 75,000 clones, about 80% recorded once. Sequencing used blood, obtained from a patient whose treatment included radiotherapy and nephrectomy. All receptors derive from a man in his 60s with renal cell carcinoma. Each CDR3 is given with its conserved first and last residue. Fields, in order: J gene, V gene, CDR3 length, CDR3 protein.

TRBJ2-1	TRBV18	12	CASSPGLVEQFF
TRBJ2-7	TRBV18	13	CASSPTDSLGKYF
TRBJ2-1	TRBV7-2	13	CASSPGGYNEQFF
TRBJ2-7	TRBV29-1	14	CSVVRGSGEYEQYF
TRBJ2-1	TRBV6-5	14	CASREIAGPNEQFF
TRBJ2-1	TRBV9	15	CASSPREKSYNEQFF
TRBJ2-1	TRBV9	12	CASSAYSGEQFF
TRBJ1-2	TRBV20-1	11	CTKAGAAGYTF
TRBJ2-5	TRBV13	13	CASSSEDRETQYF
TRBJ2-7	TRBV6-5	14	CASSYGDGSYEQYF
TRBJ2-2	TRBV5-4	13	CASSPEITGELFF
TRBJ1-4	TRBV28	14	CASRETGDWEKLFF
TRBJ1-1	TRBV28	16	CASSLKMGLMNTEAFF
TRBJ1-5	TRBV5-1	16	CASSLSGQGLNQPQHF
TRBJ1-5	TRBV7-2	15	CASSSSSGANQPQHF
TRBJ2-7	TRBV2	16	CATQPGLLAGAYEQYF
TRBJ2-7	TRBV5-5	16	CASSSGLAGGPYEQYF
TRBJ2-1	TRBV27	13	CASSWQARTEQFF
TRBJ2-7	TRBV9	15	CASSVDAGVPYEQYF
TRBJ2-7	TRBV27	13	CASRLTGENEQYF
TRBJ2-1	TRBV7-6	16	CASSSTTGLPYNEQFF
TRBJ1-5	TRBV7-8	13	CASSQDRNQPQHF
TRBJ1-1	TRBV12-5	15	CASGLVLTGSTEAFF
TRBJ2-7	TRBV27	13	CATAGGKDYEQYF
TRBJ2-1	TRBV27	15	CASTRPGTGNNEQFF
TRBJ2-2	TRBV27	14	CASTGGRNTGELFF